This T cell receptor (beta chain) came from a study of CD8+ T cells in alopecia areata. About the study: Treated patients swallowed 5 to 10 mg of oral tofacitinib twice daily.

Extraction and reverse transcription of RNA yielded cDNA as the sequencing template. The protocol was immunoSEQ multiplex PCR, while the TCRdb copy is restricted to in-frame clones and leaves out a portion. The table records about 140,000 clones, around 49% of them present only once. Deletions cut 1 base from V and 4 bases from J, with 10 bases between. The CDR3 runs to 14 residues. From germline, CDR1 is SGHDN and CDR2 FVKESK. Study conclusions and caveats: Elevated clonality characterized lesional scalp relative to normal scalp, particularly in alopecia totalis/universalis. Scalp data also include sequences from resident alphabeta T cells of normal skin.

In regard to this clone: Its antigen is unidentified.

The clonotype originates from a human donor with alopecia areata. The chain combines TRBV14 with TRBJ1-1; a possible D gene is TRBD1 (6 bases). The sample consisted of CD4+ T cells sorted from blood, taken at week 0. The CDR3 DNA is TGTGCCAGCAGCCAAGTCAGGGGTGGCACTGAAGCTTTCTTT. Amino acids: CASSQVRGGTEAFF.